This paragraph reports one T cell receptor (beta chain). This clone was observed at least ten times. The antigen it recognizes is unknown. Base-call qualities are not available, and no considerably larger clone is one nucleotide away. The entire amount of isolated RNA was reverse transcribed using the High Capacity cDNA Reverse Transcription Kit, so the sequenced TCRB transcripts were expressed ones. Naive, central memory and regulatory T cell samples underwent deep immunoSEQ sequencing, averaging around 4 million total reads per sample. Sorted cells were lysed in RLT buffer and RNA was extracted with DNase-treated RNeasy Micro or Mini kits, depending on cell number. To prevent cross-contamination, every cell subset was processed on its own, while patient and healthy donor samples were processed together. Using the immunoSEQ multiplex PCR, TCRB sequences were amplified from cDNA into 87-bp fragments spanning the CDR3 region. The amplicons were sequenced using the Illumina HiSeq platform. The paper's data handling went like this. PCR bias was computationally corrected using synthetic template baselines, reads within Hamming distance 2 were collapsed, and singletons that could not be merged were discarded. Reads were aligned to IMGT to assign V, D and J genes, CDR3 length, and insertions or deletions at six rearrangement sites. Within each subset, clonotype counts were normalized to sorted cell number, and only after that were true diversity and Gini coefficients computed with the tcR R package. The overlap coefficient, calculated on TCRB nucleotide sequences, was used to measure repertoire sharing. Out-of-frame TCRB sequences from naive cells were analyzed as a proxy for the pre-selection repertoire. TCRdb stores this immuneACCESS table with in-frame sequences only. Part of the clones is absent; in the studies checked, under half of the shortfall reflects unresolved V genes, and no reason is known for the rest. V, J and clone size reflect that table, while D and trimming were determined from the DNA. In all, the sample holds about 300,000 clones, and approximately 12% of those were seen once. Jointly, the top ten make up 0.015% of the sample.

This sample was taken from a study of beta chain features in type 1 diabetes (dated by TCRdb to 2017 to 2018). Concerning the study at large: Mean age, gender distribution, total cell number and subset yield were not different between patients and healthy donors. In the study, TCRB repertoires of sorted circulating CD4+ T cell subsets from recently diagnosed type 1 diabetes patients were compared with those of matched healthy donors. Regulatory and stem cell-like memory subsets were isolated from only 8 patients and about eight healthy donors, whereas naive and central memory subsets came from all 28 donors. A total of over 95,000,000 sorted cells were examined across all samples, and RNA yield correlated strongly with the number of cells per subset.

Points the paper makes about the study in general: Type 1 diabetes patients showed a moderate but significant shortening of TCRB CDR3 length in all four CD4+ subsets. Because small numbers of individuals were included in the HLA sub-analyses, any influence of HLA type on TCRB rearrangement was left unresolved. Patients with type 1 diabetes made fewer insertions and deleted more nucleotides at VDJ recombination sites, implying thymic rearrangement abnormalities. Naive, central memory and regulatory TCRB repertoires appeared to be more similar among patients than among healthy donors. PCR may preferentially amplify shorter templates, but because patient and control samples were amplified and corrected together, any resulting skew would affect both groups equally. Because cDNA was sequenced instead of genomic DNA, highly expressing activated cells could be over-represented, though the groups showed no difference in activation or CD3 levels.

Each donor gave one peripheral blood draw, averaging approximately 110 mL, which was collected into heparinised tubes. Naive, central memory, regulatory and stem cell-like memory CD4+ T cells were sorted on a BD FACSAria II using a panel including CD45RO, CCR7, CD25, CD127, CD95 and CD27. A purity above 98% was achieved for all sorted populations. Right away, PBMCs were isolated by Lymphoprep density gradient centrifugation and were stained directly, with no culture step. To minimize batch effects, samples were stained and sorted in pairs, one healthy donor with one patient per experiment. What was sequenced was naive CD4+ T cells from blood. The intended sense of this specimen's cell subset or site label: true naive CD4+ T cells. The source of this sequence is a woman aged 18-30 years with type 1 diabetes.

The CDR3 amino acid sequence is: CSVRLAGGNEQFF. The DNA sequence is given as TGCAGCGTCCGACTAGCGGGAGGGAATGAGCAGTTCTTC. This chain is built from TRBV29-1 and TRBJ2-1, with 14 bases matching TRBD2. After removal of 6 bases from V and 7 bases from J, the junction retains 2 bases not matched to a gene. The germline V gene gives CDR1 as SQVTM and CDR2 as ANQGSEA. The CDR3 runs 13 residues from the cysteine to the phenylalanine. Only the CDR3 DNA is retained, 39 bases long and in frame from the first base.